This T cell receptor (beta chain) stems from a study of shared clonotypes between healthy human individuals. Concerning this clone itself: What it binds is not known.

Germline V gene data show CDR1 as LGHNA and CDR2 as YNFKEQ. The CDR3 runs 16 residues. With V trimmed by 0 bases and J by 3 bases, 7 bases remained unmatched. Each replicate PCR on the sorted subsets used about 220 ng DNA (around 31,000 T cell genomes). Authors' data handling: Filtering differed because ImmunoSEQ produced junction-only sequences that carried no quality scores. Sequencing was performed with immunoSEQ multiplex PCR; in TCRdb, only in-frame clones are kept and a portion is missing. That table furnishes V, J and clone size, whereas the DNA furnished D and trimming. The table records about 980,000 clones, approximately 80% of them present only once. Study findings and constraints: Clonotypes not shared had lower generation probabilities than those common to all four donors. Clonotype sharing across donors was expected to vary with sequencing depth.

The receptor was derived from a man aged 18 to 29 in good health. The chain has TRBV4-2 and TRBJ2-7, with 8 nucleotides matching TRBD2. Material: memory CD4+ T cells sorted from blood. Subset indicated: CD45RA-negative fraction. DNA of the CDR3: TGTGCCAGCAGCCAAGAGGGACTAGAGGGAATCTACGAGCAGTACTTC. It encodes CASSQEGLEGIYEQYF.